The source of this TCR beta chain is a study of blood T cell repertoires in COVID-19. Study-wide background: Samples taken during acute and convalescent COVID-19 were collected in the United States, Italy and Spain.

CDR3 length: 16 residues. Deletions cut 1 base from V and 4 bases from J, with 16 bases between. Germline V CDR1 and CDR2: SGHAT, FQDESV (reference sequence). As handled by the study authors: How many nucleated cells were present was estimated from reference gene primer amplification. Clones were sequenced by immunoSEQ multiplex PCR, and TCRdb holds only the in-frame ones, with some missing. V and J calls and clone size are copied from that table; D and trimming were computed from the DNA. The sample has 400,000 to 550,000 clones, approximately 90% seen once. V usage is TRBV11-1 and J usage is TRBJ1-1; D is perhaps TRBD1 (5 bases). The material sequenced was peripheral blood. This sequence was found in a woman aged 25 to 45 with acute or convalescent COVID-19. The CDR3 DNA follows: TGTGCCAGCAGCTTAGGGGTCGTCAGGGTGAGCACTGAAGCTTTCTTT. Translated: CASSLGVVRVSTEAFF.